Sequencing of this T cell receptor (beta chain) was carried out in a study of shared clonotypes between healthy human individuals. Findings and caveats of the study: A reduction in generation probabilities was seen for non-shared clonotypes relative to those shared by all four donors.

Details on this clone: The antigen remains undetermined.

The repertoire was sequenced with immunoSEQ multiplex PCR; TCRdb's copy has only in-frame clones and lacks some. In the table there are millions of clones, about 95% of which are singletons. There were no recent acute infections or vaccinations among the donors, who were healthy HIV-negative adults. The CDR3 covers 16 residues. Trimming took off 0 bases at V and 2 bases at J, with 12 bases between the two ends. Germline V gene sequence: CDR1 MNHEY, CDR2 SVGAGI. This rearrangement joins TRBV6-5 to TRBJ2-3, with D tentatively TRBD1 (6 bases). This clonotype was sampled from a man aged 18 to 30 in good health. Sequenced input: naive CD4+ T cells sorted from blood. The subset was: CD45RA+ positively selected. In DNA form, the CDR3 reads TGTGCCAGCAGTTACTCGGGGGCGGGCCCCACAGATACGCAGTATTTT. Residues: CASSYSGAGPTDTQYF.